The TCR beta chain described here comes from a study of T cell changes during pregnancy in multiple sclerosis. This CDR3 is built from 15 residues. The germline V gene has CDR1 MGHRA and CDR2 YSYEKL. The V gene lost 4 bases and the J gene lost 4 bases, with 14 bases spanning the gap. Clones were read by immunoSEQ multiplex PCR, and TCRdb kept only the in-frame ones, dropping some. The sample records 70,000 to 90,000 clones, 85% to 95% being singletons. This receptor was identified in a female donor with multiple sclerosis, enrolled in a pregnancy study. The chain uses TRBV4-1 and TRBJ2-1; possible D gene TRBD2, 6 bases. Sample: peripheral blood, taken in the first trimester of pregnancy. The CDR3 DNA reads as TGCGCCAGCAGCCCCTCCCCCGGGGGATACAATGAGCAGTTCTTC. As protein: CASSPSPGGYNEQFF.